Only a few counts were recorded for the clone carrying this T cell receptor (beta chain). This record comes from a study of preoperative IRX-2 immunotherapy in early breast cancer. Some clones are missing from TCRdb's copy, which holds only in-frame ones; the method was immunoSEQ multiplex PCR. The sample includes roughly 57,000 clones, approximately 94% of them seen just once. Germline loops: CDR1 GTSNPN, CDR2 SVGIG (reference sequence). The ends were cut back, 5 bases at V and 2 bases at J, with 13 bases in the middle. The CDR3 spans 14 residues. Treatment denoted: preoperative locoregional IRX-2 cytokine immunotherapy.

The chain links TRBV30 to TRBJ1-3, with D perhaps matching TRBD1 (6 bases). The clonotype was recovered from a human donor with breast cancer. The sample was gathered from a patient treated with IRX-2 immunotherapy. The CDR3 loop is CAWAPRTAGNTIYF. CDR3 nucleotides: TGTGCCTGGGCCCCCCGGACAGCTGGAAACACCATATATTTT.